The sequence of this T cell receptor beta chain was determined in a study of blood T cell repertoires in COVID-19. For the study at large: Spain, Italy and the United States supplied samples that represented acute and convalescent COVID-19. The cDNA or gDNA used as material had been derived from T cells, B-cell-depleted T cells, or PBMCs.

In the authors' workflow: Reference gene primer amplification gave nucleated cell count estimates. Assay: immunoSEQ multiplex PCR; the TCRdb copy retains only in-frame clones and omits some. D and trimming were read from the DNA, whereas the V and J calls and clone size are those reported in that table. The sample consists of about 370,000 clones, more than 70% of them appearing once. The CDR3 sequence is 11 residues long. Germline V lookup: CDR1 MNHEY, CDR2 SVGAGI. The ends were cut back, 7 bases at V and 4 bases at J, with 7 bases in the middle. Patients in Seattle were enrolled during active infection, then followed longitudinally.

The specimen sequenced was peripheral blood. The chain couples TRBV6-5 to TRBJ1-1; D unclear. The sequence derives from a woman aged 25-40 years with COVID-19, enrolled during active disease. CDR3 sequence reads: CASISRTEAFF. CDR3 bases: TGTGCCAGCATTTCGCGCACTGAAGCTTTCTTT.